These 28 T cell receptor beta chains were all obtained from the same sample, sequenced in a study of T cell responses to AZD1222 COVID-19 vaccine. Profiled with immunoSEQ multiplex PCR; TCRdb holds only in-frame clones, not every one. The sample lists some 120,000 clones, 86% occurring once. Source: peripheral blood, taken 28 days after the second AZD1222 dose. These receptor sequences come from an adult who received the AZD1222 COVID-19 vaccine.

The chain is built from TRBV27 and TRBJ1-6; D call uncertain. Trimming removed 6 bases from V and 1 base from J, with 7 bases in between. Per the germline V gene, CDR1 is MNHEY and CDR2 is SMNVEV (reference sequence). CDR3 length equals 14 residues. This CDR3 reads CASSYSSYNSPLHF. CDR3 in DNA: TGTGCCAGCAGCTACAGTTCCTATAATTCACCCCTCCACTTT.

V is TRBV7-9 and J is TRBJ2-1, with TRBD2 identical over 8 bases. The CDR3 covers 16 residues. In germline, CDR1 is SEHNR, CDR2 FQNEAQ (reference sequence). Unmatched junction bases numbered 6, after V lost 1 base and J lost 4 bases. This CDR3 reads CASSLGAGGIYNEQFF. CDR3 nucleotide sequence: TGTGCCAGCAGCTTAGGGGCGGGGGGTATTTACAATGAGCAGTTCTTC.

J is TRBJ2-2 and V is TRBV5-6; the match to TRBD1 covers 8 bases. V lost 4 bases to trimming and J lost 1 base; unmatched junction nucleotides: 6. CDR1 and CDR2 (germline): SGHDT, YYEEEE. The CDR3 runs to 16 residues. Here the CDR3 reads CASSDAGTGNTGELFF. CDR3 DNA sequence: TGTGCCAGCAGCGACGCCGGGACAGGGAACACCGGGGAGCTGTTTTTT. Filled out from reference TRBV5-6 and TRBJ2-2, the complete variable domain reads DAGVTQSPTHLIKTRGQQVTLRCSPKSGHDTVSWYQQALGQGPQFIFQYYEEEERQRGNFPDRFSGHQFPNYSSELNVNALLLGDSALYLCASSDAGTGNTGELFFGEGSRLTVL.

The chain carries TRBV27 and TRBJ1-1; tentatively, D is TRBD1 (5 bases). V lost 0 bases, J lost 0 bases, and 11 bases lay in between. The CDR3 has 16 amino acids. Looked up from germline, CDR1 is MNHEY and CDR2 is SMNVEV (reference sequence). The chain's CDR3 is CASSLSVQGMNTEAFF. The CDR3 nucleotides read TGTGCCAGCAGTTTATCGGTTCAGGGCATGAACACTGAAGCTTTCTTT.

This clone was recorded once. The J gene is TRBJ2-7, the V gene TRBV19; D call uncertain. Germline V gives CDR1 LNHDA, CDR2 SQIVND (reference sequence). The CDR3 extends over 11 amino acids. Deletions cut 6 bases from V and 0 bases from J, with 3 bases between. The CDR3, as DNA: TGTGCCAGTAGCGGCTCCTACGAGCAGTACTTC. It encodes CASSGSYEQYF.

The gene calls are TRBV7-8 and TRBJ1-1; TRBD1 agrees at 7 bases. The length of the CDR3 is 16 residues. Germline assignment: CDR1 SGHVS and CDR2 FQNEAQ. Trimming cost V 4 bases and J 2 bases; bases outside gene matches: 10. The CDR3 coding sequence is TGTGCCAGCAGCTGGGACAGACTCAAGTCCAACACTGAAGCTTTCTTT. Translated, it gives CASSWDRLKSNTEAFF.

The chain recombines TRBV11-2 with TRBJ1-3; D might be TRBD1 (6 bases). V was cut by 6 bases and J by 0 bases, with 12 bases left in between. The CDR3 is 15 amino acids. CDR1 and CDR2 from the germline V gene are SGHAT and FQNNGV. The DNA of the CDR3 is TGTGCCAGCAGTACAAGGGGGGACTCTGGAAACACCATATATTTT. It translates to CASSTRGDSGNTIYF.

This chain connects TRBV18 to TRBJ1-1, with 10 bases aligning to TRBD1. The CDR3 loop spans 16 amino acids. V lost 3 bases, J lost 3 bases, and 7 bases stayed unmatched. From germline, CDR1 is KGHSH and CDR2 LQKENI. The CDR3 loop reads CASSPSGQGMYTEAFF. As DNA, the CDR3 is TGTGCCAGCTCACCCTCGGGACAGGGGATGTACACTGAAGCTTTCTTT.

The rearrangement links TRBV2 to TRBJ1-6; 8 positions agree with TRBD1. The CDR3 is 12 amino acids. With 10 bases clipped from V and 9 bases from J, the junction kept 5 bases outside the gene matches. Germline loops: CDR1 SNHLY, CDR2 FYNNEI. The DNA of the CDR3 is TGTGCCAACGCCGACAGGGGTTCACCCCTCCACTTT. This sequence encodes CANADRGSPLHF.

The genes are TRBV10-3 and TRBJ2-1, with 10 bases identical to TRBD2. The germline V gene has CDR1 ENHRY and CDR2 SYGVKD. Trimming cost V 5 bases and J 7 bases; bases outside gene matches: 8. The CDR3 covers 15 residues. The CDR3 region is CAISQLAGTSNEQFF. The CDR3 DNA follows: TGTGCCATCAGTCAACTAGCGGGGACCTCGAATGAGCAGTTCTTC.

CDR3 nucleotide sequence: TGTGCCAGCAGCTTAGGTCGCCTAAGCACAGATACGCAGTATTTT. Amino acid sequence: CASSLGRLSTDTQYF. The rearrangement joins TRBV7-2 to TRBJ2-3; D not certain. Germline CDR1 is SGHTA and CDR2 is FQGNSA. Trimming took 1 base from V and 0 from J, leaving 8 bases between them. This CDR3 contains 15 residues. Filled out from reference TRBV7-2 and TRBJ2-3, the complete variable domain reads GAGVSQSPSNKVTEKGKDVELRCDPISGHTALYWYRQSLGQGLEFLIYFQGNSAPDKSGLPSDRFSAERTGGSVSTLTIQRTQQEDSAVYLCASSLGRLSTDTQYFGPGTRLTVL.

V gene TRBV16 combines with J gene TRBJ1-2; weak D call: TRBD1 (5 bases). The CDR3 runs to 13 residues. Between the trimmed V and J ends, which lost 3 bases and 8 bases, there was a span of 13 bases. CDR1 KGHSY and CDR2 FQNENV come from the germline V gene. CDR3 DNA sequence: TGTGCCAGCAGCCAGGGGGGAGTCCCCGGCTACACCTTC. This gives the protein CASSQGGVPGYTF.

The chain recombines TRBV5-1 with TRBJ1-1, with 10 bases matching TRBD1. The germline gives CDR1 SGHRS, CDR2 YFSETQ. V gave up 5 bases and J gave up 7 bases; unmatched junction bases: 2. This CDR3 comprises 12 residues. The CDR3 is CASRWTGGEAFF. The CDR3 coding sequence is TGCGCCAGCAGATGGACAGGGGGTGAAGCTTTCTTT.

In DNA form, the CDR3 reads TGTGCCAGCAGCGCCGGGACCAATAATTCACCCCTCCACTTT. It encodes CASSAGTNNSPLHF. The chain combines TRBV9 with TRBJ1-6, with a tentative D call TRBD1 (5 bases). CDR1 and CDR2 (germline): SGDLS, YYNGEE. This CDR3 is built from 14 residues. Trimming took off 3 bases at V and 5 bases at J, with 9 bases between the two ends.

The genes are TRBV5-4 and TRBJ2-7, with 7 bases matching TRBD2. Germline lookup yields CDR1 SGHNT and CDR2 YYREEE (reference sequence). V trimming: 0 bases; J trimming: 0 bases; junction bases outside the gene matches: 3. This CDR3 spans 15 amino acids. The CDR3, as DNA: TGTGCCAGCAGCTTGGCGCGGGGGAGCTCCTACGAGCAGTACTTC. Protein sequence: CASSLARGSSYEQYF.

This chain links TRBV18 with TRBJ2-7, with D perhaps matching TRBD1 (5 bases). The V gene's germline CDR1 is KGHSH and CDR2 LQKENI. The CDR3 consists of 13 residues. Trimming shortened V by 3 bases and J by 0 bases, and 6 bases separated the two germline ends. The CDR3 bases are TGTGCCAGCTCACCTGGGGCCTCCTACGAGCAGTACTTC. The encoded protein is CASSPGASYEQYF. The complete variable domain, with remaining parts taken from reference TRBV18 and TRBJ2-7, reads NAGVMQNPRHLVRRRGQEARLRCSPMKGHSHVYWYRQLPEEGLKFMVYLQKENIIDESGMPKERFSAEFPKEGPSILRIQQVVRGDSAAYFCASSPGASYEQYFGPGTRLTVT.

This clone was observed a few times. The chain is built from TRBV25-1 and TRBJ2-5; D is unresolved. Germline loops: CDR1 MGHDK, CDR2 SYGVNS. V was trimmed by 4 bases and J by 1 base, leaving 13 bases between them. The length of the CDR3 is 15 residues. CDR3 nucleotides: TGTGCCAGCAGTGGGACCGCTGCGACCCAAGAGACCCAGTACTTC. Its protein product is CASSGTAATQETQYF.

The gene calls are TRBV15 and TRBJ1-5, with 10 bases matching TRBD1. V shed 0 bases and J 6 bases; nucleotides not matched to a gene: 5. CDR1 and CDR2 (germline): LNHNV, YYDKDF (reference sequence). This CDR3 spans 16 amino acids. DNA for the CDR3: TGTGCCACCAGCAGAGAACCGGGACAGGGGTTTCAGCCCCAGCATTTT. Encoded protein: CATSREPGQGFQPQHF.

The chain is built from TRBV7-2 and TRBJ2-3; tentatively, D is TRBD1 (8 bases). Trimming stripped 4 bases from V and 1 base from J, with 12 bases between. Germline CDR1 and CDR2: SGHTA and FQGNSA. The CDR3 length is 15 residues. CDR3 sequence: CASSSGGQGTDTQYF. CDR3 DNA sequence: TGTGCCAGCAGCTCGGGGGGACAGGGCACAGATACGCAGTATTTT.

V is TRBV2 and J is TRBJ1-1; no firm D call. Germline V gene lookup returns CDR1 SNHLY and CDR2 FYNNEI. V lost 3 bases and J 11 bases, leaving 13 bases between the germline ends. CDR3 length equals 12 residues. In DNA, the CDR3 is TGTGCCAGCAGTGACACCCACCTGGGGGCTTTCTTT. It yields the protein CASSDTHLGAFF.

The chain uses TRBV7-9 and TRBJ2-7, with D possibly matching TRBD2 (5 bases). CDR1 and CDR2 from the germline V gene are SEHNR and FQNEAQ (reference sequence). This CDR3 has 12 amino acids. Trimming took off 6 bases at V and 6 bases at J, with 12 bases between the two ends. The CDR3 bases are TGTGCCAGCAGTCCGGAGGCTCGCGAGCAGTACTTC. Its translation: CASSPEAREQYF.

The gene calls are TRBV7-8 and TRBJ1-4, with TRBD1 identical over 7 bases. The length of the CDR3 is 16 residues. Looked up from germline, CDR1 is SGHVS and CDR2 is FQNEAQ. Trimming removed 0 bases from V and 4 bases from J; junction bases left unmatched: 5. CDR3 sequence (DNA): TGTGCCAGCAGCTTAGCTAGACAGGGTCATAATGAAAAACTGTTTTTT. It translates to CASSLARQGHNEKLFF.

This chain uses TRBV5-4 with TRBJ1-2; D remains ambiguous. This CDR3 spans 13 amino acids. V lost 4 bases to trimming and J lost 3 bases, with 10 bases between them. CDR1 and CDR2 (germline): SGHNT, YYREEE (reference sequence). The CDR3 loop is CASSGSWDYGYTF. The CDR3 nucleotides read TGTGCCAGCAGCGGGTCCTGGGACTATGGCTACACCTTC.

The rearrangement uses TRBV29-1 and TRBJ1-1; D is unclear. The CDR3 spans 12 residues. V dropped 5 bases and J dropped 4 bases, with 11 bases sitting between them. Germline lookup yields CDR1 SQVTM and CDR2 ANQGSEA. This CDR3 reads CSVIRVGTEAFF. CDR3 in DNA: TGCAGCGTTATTAGGGTAGGCACTGAAGCTTTCTTT.

This chain joins TRBV18 and TRBJ1-1; tentative D call: TRBD1 (6 bases). The V gene lost 6 bases and the J gene lost 6 bases, with 17 bases spanning the gap. Germline CDR1 and CDR2: KGHSH and LQKENI. The CDR3 runs to 14 residues. CDR3 amino acids: CASSPDRKGSEAFF. The CDR3 region has the DNA TGTGCCAGCTCGCCGGACAGAAAAGGATCTGAAGCTTTCTTT.

This clone came up once. The rearrangement uses TRBV7-3 and TRBJ2-2; D unclear. Germline V gene data show CDR1 as SGHTA and CDR2 as FQGTGA. With 5 bases removed from V and 2 bases from J, the gap between germline ends came to 15 bases. The CDR3 is 16 amino acids. CDR3 sequence reads: CASSARPDGNTGELFF. The CDR3 coding sequence is TGTGCCAGCAGCGCGAGACCGGACGGAAACACCGGGGAGCTGTTTTTT.

The chain employs TRBV5-1 and TRBJ2-3, with D possibly being TRBD1 (6 bases). The CDR3 runs 14 residues. Germline V CDR1 and CDR2: SGHRS, YFSETQ. V lost 6 bases and J lost 0, with 11 bases in between. The CDR3 region is CASNLGGSTDTQYF. As DNA, the CDR3 is TGCGCCAGCAACTTAGGGGGTAGCACAGATACGCAGTATTTT.

This clone is a singleton in its sample. The V and J genes are TRBV4-3 and TRBJ1-5, with D unclear. This CDR3 comprises 15 residues. Deletions cut 1 base from V and 0 bases from J, with 7 bases between. Germline V gene sequence: CDR1 LGHNA, CDR2 YSLEER. In DNA, the CDR3 is TGCGCCAGCAGCCAAGGTTGGGTTAGCAATCAGCCCCAGCATTTT. Protein: CASSQGWVSNQPQHF.